The 26 T cell receptor beta chains below all came from one sample that was sequenced in a study of a mutant IDH1 vaccine in newly diagnosed glioma. Their cognate antigens are unknown. The assay was immunoSEQ multiplex PCR, and TCRdb's table has in-frame clones only and misses some. The sample lists about 59,000 clones; 85% to 90% were seen once. The sample's time point: week 5, during vaccination. Doses of 300 ug of mutant IDH1 20-mer peptide were given with topical imiquimod. Material: PBMCs, obtained from a glioma patient whose treatment included an IDH1 peptide vaccine. The receptors here all came from a woman aged 40-49 years with glioma.

This chain's CDR3 is CATRDGGLGGYTF. CDR3 coding DNA: TGTGCCACCAGGGACGGAGGGTTGGGTGGCTACACCTTC. This chain links TRBV10-3 with TRBJ1-2; the D gene is possibly TRBD1 (5 bases). Trimming took off 10 bases at V and 7 bases at J, with 19 bases between the two ends. Per germline, CDR1 ENHRY and CDR2 SYGVKD. The CDR3 runs to 13 residues.

The V call is TRBV5-1, the J call TRBJ2-7, with D perhaps assigned TRBD1 or TRBD2 (6 bases each). The V end lost 4 bases, the J end lost 7 bases, and 21 bases lay between the germline ends. The CDR3 is made up of 15 amino acids. The germline gives CDR1 SGHRS, CDR2 YFSETQ. The CDR3 bases are TGCGCCAGCAGCCTGGGGGGTCAGGGGACGGGGGAGCAGTACTTC. This gives the protein CASSLGGQGTGEQYF.

The table lists this clone with a count of one. V and J are TRBV2 and TRBJ2-7, with D perhaps TRBD1 or TRBD2 (5 bases each). CDR1 is SNHLY, CDR2 FYNNEI, per germline. Trimming left V 10 bases short and J 4 bases short, with 20 bases between. The CDR3 has 14 amino acids. CDR3 residues: CATKRWGTLYEQYF. The CDR3 DNA reads as TGTGCCACCAAACGGTGGGGGACCCTTTACGAGCAGTACTTC. The full variable domain, rest sourced from reference TRBV2 and TRBJ2-7, is EPEVTQTPSHQVTQMGQEVILRCVPISNHLYFYWYRQILGQKVEFLVSFYNNEISEKSEIFDDQFSVERPDGSNFTLKIRSTKLEDSAMYFCATKRWGTLYEQYFGPGTRLTVT.

CDR3 protein: CASSEEGSYGYTF. CDR3 DNA sequence: TGTGCCAGCAGTGAAGAAGGGTCCTATGGCTACACCTTC. The rearrangement links TRBV6-1 to TRBJ1-2; no reliable D call. The V gene lost 1 base and the J gene lost 4 bases, with 7 bases spanning the gap. CDR1 and CDR2 from the germline V gene are MNHNS and SASEGT. The CDR3 is 13 amino acids.

The V gene is TRBV6-6, the J gene TRBJ2-6; no clear D. The CDR3 loop spans 15 amino acids. V was shortened by 4 bases and J by 0 bases, with 7 bases between the two germline ends. Looked up from germline, CDR1 is MNHNY and CDR2 is SVGAGI (reference sequence). CDR3 bases: TGTGCCAGCAGTTCCGCTAGCTCTGGGGCCAACGTCCTGACTTTC. Translating gives CASSSASSGANVLTF.

The chain couples TRBV10-2 to TRBJ2-1, with D hard to call. V was shortened by 7 bases and J by 7 bases, with 14 bases between the two germline ends. The CDR3 has 13 residues. From germline, CDR1 is WSHSY and CDR2 SAAADI. CDR3 residues: CASTSSPRNEQFF. CDR3 nucleotide sequence: TGCGCCAGCACCAGTAGCCCTCGGAATGAGCAGTTCTTC.

V gene TRBV19 combines with J gene TRBJ1-6; 7 nucleotides match TRBD1. V shed 5 bases, J shed 9 bases, and the junction held 7 bases outside the gene matches. This CDR3 is 14 amino acids long. CDR1 LNHDA and CDR2 SQIVND come from the germline V gene (reference sequence). CDR3 nucleotide sequence: TGTGCCAGTAGTCCACGACAGGGTAGTTCACCCCTCCACTTT. The encoded protein is CASSPRQGSSPLHF. The full variable domain, rest sourced from reference TRBV19 and TRBJ1-6, is DGGITQSPKYLFRKEGQNVTLSCEQNLNHDAMYWYRQDPGQGLRLIYYSQIVNDFQKGDIAEGYSVSREKKESFPLTVTSAQKNPTAFYLCASSPRQGSSPLHFGNGTRLTVT.

This clone was detected only once. V and J are TRBV6-5 and TRBJ2-7; 7 bases line up with TRBD1. Trimming cost V 0 bases and J 2 bases; bases outside gene matches: 7. Germline V gene data show CDR1 as MNHEY and CDR2 as SVGAGI. The CDR3 consists of 16 residues. The CDR3 DNA reads as TGTGCCAGCAGTTACTCTGCAGGGGGTTATCCCTACGAGCAGTACTTC. Encoded protein: CASSYSAGGYPYEQYF.

The J gene is TRBJ2-7, the V gene TRBV14, with 9 bases fitting TRBD1. The germline V gene encodes CDR1 SGHDN and CDR2 FVKESK. The V segment lost 3 bases and the J segment 4 bases; nucleotides outside the gene matches: 1. There are 13 residues in the CDR3. CDR3 DNA: TGTGCCAGCAGCCACGGACAGGGGTACGAGCAGTACTTC. It is translated as CASSHGQGYEQYF. Looking up the rest from reference TRBV14 and TRBJ2-7 gives the full variable domain: EAGVTQFPSHSVIEKGQTVTLRCDPISGHDNLYWYRRVMGKEIKFLLHFVKESKQDESGMPNNRFLAERTGGTYSTLKVQPAELEDSGVYFCASSHGQGYEQYFGPGTRLTVT.

J is TRBJ2-7 and V is TRBV29-1; the match to TRBD1 covers 7 bases. CDR1 is SQVTM and CDR2 is ANQGSEA in the germline V gene. V was clipped by 5 bases and J by 2 bases; unmatched bases: 6. The CDR3 is 13 amino acids. CDR3 in amino acids: CSVLPGQTYEQYF. In DNA form, the CDR3 reads TGCAGCGTTTTGCCGGGACAGACCTACGAGCAGTACTTC.

The CDR3 bases are TGCGCCAGCAGCCAAGCTGTGACTAGCGGGGCCCTTTACAATGAGCAGTTCTTC. Translating gives CASSQAVTSGALYNEQFF. V gene TRBV4-1 combines with J gene TRBJ2-1, with 11 bases fitting TRBD2. Trimming removed 1 base from V and 4 bases from J; junction bases left unmatched: 9. CDR3 length: 18 amino acids. Per germline, CDR1 MGHRA and CDR2 YSYEKL.

The chain employs TRBV7-3 and TRBJ2-7; D uncertain. Germline V gene lookup returns CDR1 SGHTA and CDR2 FQGTGA. Trimming removed 5 bases at V and 5 bases at J, with 13 bases between. The CDR3 extends over 13 amino acids. The CDR3 sequence: CASSPGPANEQYF. For the CDR3, the DNA is TGTGCCAGCAGCCCTGGTCCCGCCAACGAGCAGTACTTC.

The chain employs TRBV4-3 and TRBJ2-7, with D tentatively TRBD1 or TRBD2 (5 bases each). CDR1 LGHNA and CDR2 YSLEER come from the germline V gene. Between the trimmed V and J ends, which lost 1 base and 0 bases, there was a span of 13 bases. The CDR3 length is 16 residues. CDR3 in amino acids: CASSQVYGASSYEQYF. CDR3 bases: TGCGCCAGCAGCCAAGTCTACGGGGCGAGCTCCTACGAGCAGTACTTC.

The rearrangement joins TRBV6-5 to TRBJ2-3, with D possibly TRBD2 on 5 matching bases. The CDR3 consists of 14 residues. Trimming stripped 3 bases from V and 5 bases from J, with 12 bases between. Germline V gives CDR1 MNHEY, CDR2 SVGAGI. The CDR3 sequence: CASSYSSGVDTQYF. CDR3 sequence (DNA): TGTGCCAGCAGTTATTCGAGCGGTGTAGATACGCAGTATTTT.

The chain is built from TRBV7-2 and TRBJ1-4; D may be TRBD1 (6 bases). V shed 3 bases and J shed 0 bases, with 20 bases lying between them. Germline V gene lookup returns CDR1 SGHTA and CDR2 FQGNSA. The CDR3 totals 19 residues. CDR3 in DNA: TGTGCCAGCAGCTTCCCCTACCCCCAGGGGAGTGCAACTAATGAAAAACTGTTTTTT. Amino acids: CASSFPYPQGSATNEKLFF.

The chain combines TRBV6-1 with TRBJ2-7; perhaps D is TRBD1 or TRBD2 (5 bases each). Germline V CDR1 and CDR2: MNHNS, SASEGT. There are 13 residues in the CDR3. The V gene lost 4 bases and the J gene lost 9 bases, with 16 bases spanning the gap. The CDR3 spells CASSAGTALVQYF. The CDR3 nucleotides are TGTGCCAGCAGTGCCGGGACCGCCTTAGTGCAGTACTTC.

The chain recombines TRBV5-1 with TRBJ2-5; 12 bases align to TRBD2. Germline V CDR1 and CDR2: SGHRS, YFSETQ. This CDR3 has 15 amino acids. V lost 3 bases, J lost 2 bases, and 2 bases stayed unmatched. CDR3 sequence: CASSSGTSGQETQYF. The DNA of the CDR3 is TGCGCCAGCAGCTCTGGGACTAGCGGGCAAGAGACCCAGTACTTC. The full variable domain, its missing parts supplied by reference TRBV5-1 and TRBJ2-5, is KAGVTQTPRYLIKTRGQQVTLSCSPISGHRSVSWYQQTPGQGLQFLFEYFSETQRNKGNFPGRFSGRQFSNSRSEMNVSTLELGDSALYLCASSSGTSGQETQYFGPGTRLLVL.

This chain joins TRBV4-2 and TRBJ2-7; D might be TRBD2 (5 bases). V lost 1 base and J 7 bases, leaving 11 bases between the germline ends. CDR1 is LGHNA, CDR2 YNFKEQ, per germline. The CDR3 extends over 13 amino acids. CDR3 DNA: TGTGCCAGCAGCCAAGCAGAATGGGAGGAGCAGTACTTC. As protein: CASSQAEWEEQYF.

This clone showed up just once. V usage is TRBV4-1 and J usage is TRBJ2-3; tentatively, D is TRBD2 (6 bases). CDR1 and CDR2 (germline): MGHRA, YSYEKL. V lost 4 bases to trimming and J lost 4 bases, with 18 bases between them. The CDR3 runs 16 residues. The CDR3 loop reads CASSLLGMEGSDTQYF. The CDR3 bases are TGCGCCAGCAGCCTCCTTGGAATGGAGGGGTCAGATACGCAGTATTTT.

The chain carries TRBV5-1 and TRBJ2-7; D is unclear. Trimming took off 0 bases at V and 3 bases at J, with 7 bases between the two ends. Germline V lookup: CDR1 SGHRS, CDR2 YFSETQ. The CDR3 loop spans 13 amino acids. The DNA for the CDR3 is TGCGCCAGCAGCTTGGCTCTTAGCTACGAGCAGTACTTC. This gives the protein CASSLALSYEQYF.

The chain links TRBV4-1 to TRBJ2-3, with 8 positions matching TRBD2. J was trimmed by 3 bases and V by 0 bases; bases with no gene match: 11. Germline V gene data show CDR1 as MGHRA and CDR2 as YSYEKL. The CDR3 sequence is 18 residues long. For the CDR3, the DNA is TGCGCCAGCAGCCAAGATTTCACGGCGGGAGGTGTGACAGATACGCAGTATTTT. Its translation is CASSQDFTAGGVTDTQYF.

The rearrangement uses TRBV23-1 and TRBJ2-5, with 12 bases matching TRBD2. TRBV23-1 is an ORF; its function is uncertain. The CDR3 loop spans 18 amino acids. With 1 base clipped from V and 1 base from J, the junction kept 7 bases outside the gene matches. DNA for the CDR3: TGCGCCAGCAGTCAATTCCGACTAGCGGGGGCCCTCCAAGAGACCCAGTACTTC. The encoded protein is CASSQFRLAGALQETQYF.

This sequence joins TRBV11-2 and TRBJ1-3; a possible D gene is TRBD1 (5 bases). Germline CDR1 SGHAT, CDR2 FQNNGV. V lost 6 bases, J lost 4 bases, and 13 bases lay in between. This CDR3 is built from 14 residues. In DNA, the CDR3 is TGTGCCAGCAGTCCTAGGGGTTCCGGAAACACCATATATTTT. It encodes CASSPRGSGNTIYF.

The chain recombines TRBV5-4 with TRBJ2-2, with D unresolved. The length of the CDR3 is 13 residues. V was cut by 1 base and J by 3 bases, with 4 bases left in between. Germline V gene data show CDR1 as SGHNT and CDR2 as YYREEE (reference sequence). The CDR3: CASSLQDTGELFF. CDR3 DNA: TGTGCCAGCAGCTTGCAGGACACCGGGGAGCTGTTTTTT.

The CDR3 region has the DNA TGTGCCAGCAGTTCCCTACACCCGGACAGGGGTGCCCTTATAAATTCACCCCTCCACTTT. Its protein is CASSSLHPDRGALINSPLHF. This rearrangement joins TRBV27 to TRBJ1-6; 9 bases match TRBD1. CDR1 and CDR2 from the germline V gene are MNHEY and SMNVEV (reference sequence). With V trimmed by 4 bases and J by 7 bases, 20 bases remained unmatched. The CDR3 loop spans 20 amino acids.

This clone was recorded only once. The J gene is TRBJ2-6, the V gene TRBV5-6; 9 bases are shared with TRBD1. Trimming at V came to 0 bases and at J to 0 bases, leaving 4 bases not matched to a gene. This CDR3 has 18 residues. The germline V gene encodes CDR1 SGHDT and CDR2 YYEEEE. Here the CDR3 DNA reads TGTGCCAGCAGCTTGGTCGGGACAGGGACCTCTGGGGCCAACGTCCTGACTTTC. Translation gives CASSLVGTGTSGANVLTF.